This T cell receptor beta chain was observed in a study of spatial heterogeneity in lung cancer. This clonotype was observed many times. As yet, its antigen is unknown. The CDR3 spans 16 residues. The ends were cut back, 1 base at V and 3 bases at J, with 16 bases in the middle. The V gene's germline CDR1 is SGHVS and CDR2 FQNEAQ. Time point: sample taken at primary tumor resection. Unsorted whole RNA samples from tumor, nontumor lung or frozen PBMC were sequenced. Every individual TCR cDNA molecule carried its own unique molecular identifier, which allowed correction of PCR and sequencing errors. TCRdb reprocessed the 5' RACE reads with MiXCR, giving one entry per CDR3 protein. The sample yields around 19,000 distinct CDR3 sequences, under 7% seen once. Study-wide points: Tumors with more nonsynonymous mutations had more expanded intratumoral alpha and beta TCRs.

This sequence joins TRBV7-8 and TRBJ2-7; D is unresolved. This receptor was identified in a female donor with early-stage non-small cell lung cancer. Material: lung tumor tissue, obtained at surgery. CDR3: CASSLEQRARDYEQYF. The CDR3 nucleotides are TGTGCCAGCAGCTTAGAACAGCGAGCAAGAGACTACGAGCAGTACTTC.